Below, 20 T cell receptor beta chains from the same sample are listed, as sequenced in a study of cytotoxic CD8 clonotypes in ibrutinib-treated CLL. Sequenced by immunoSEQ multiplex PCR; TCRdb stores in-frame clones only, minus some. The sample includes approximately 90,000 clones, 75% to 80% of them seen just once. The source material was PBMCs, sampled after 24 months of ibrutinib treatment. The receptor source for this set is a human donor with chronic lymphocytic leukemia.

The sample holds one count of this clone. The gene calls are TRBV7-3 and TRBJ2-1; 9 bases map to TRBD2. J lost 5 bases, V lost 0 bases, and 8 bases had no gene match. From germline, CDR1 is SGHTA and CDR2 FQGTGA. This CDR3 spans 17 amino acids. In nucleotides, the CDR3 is TGTGCCAGCAGCTTAACCATTAGCGGGAGAGCCGACAATGAGCAGTTCTTC. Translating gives CASSLTISGRADNEQFF.

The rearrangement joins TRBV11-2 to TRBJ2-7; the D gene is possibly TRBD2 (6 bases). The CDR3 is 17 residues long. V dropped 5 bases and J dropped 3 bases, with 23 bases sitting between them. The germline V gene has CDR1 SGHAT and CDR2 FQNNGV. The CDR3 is CASSRIFAGSTFYEQYF. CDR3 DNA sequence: TGTGCCAGCAGCCGGATTTTTGCGGGGTCAACATTCTACGAGCAGTACTTC.

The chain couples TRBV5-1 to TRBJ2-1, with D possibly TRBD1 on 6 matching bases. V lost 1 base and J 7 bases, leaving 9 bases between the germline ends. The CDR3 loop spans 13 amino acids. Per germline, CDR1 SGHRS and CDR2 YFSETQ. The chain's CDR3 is CASSLWGQNEQFF. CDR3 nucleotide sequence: TGCGCCAGCAGCTTGTGGGGGCAGAATGAGCAGTTCTTC.

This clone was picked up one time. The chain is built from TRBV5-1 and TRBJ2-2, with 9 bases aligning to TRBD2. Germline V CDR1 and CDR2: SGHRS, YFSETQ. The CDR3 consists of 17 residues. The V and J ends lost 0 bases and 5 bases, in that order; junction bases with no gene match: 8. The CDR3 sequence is CASSLGPRLAGTGELFF. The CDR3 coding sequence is TGCGCCAGCAGCTTGGGTCCCCGGCTAGCGGGAACCGGGGAGCTGTTTTTT. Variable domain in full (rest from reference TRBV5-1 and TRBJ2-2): KAGVTQTPRYLIKTRGQQVTLSCSPISGHRSVSWYQQTPGQGLQFLFEYFSETQRNKGNFPGRFSGRQFSNSRSEMNVSTLELGDSALYLCASSLGPRLAGTGELFFGEGSRLTVL.

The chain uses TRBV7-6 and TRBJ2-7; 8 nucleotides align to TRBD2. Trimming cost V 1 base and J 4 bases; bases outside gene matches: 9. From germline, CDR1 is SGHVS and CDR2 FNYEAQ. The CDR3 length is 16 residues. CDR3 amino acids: CASSLGQSGSTYEQYF. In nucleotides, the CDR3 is TGTGCCAGCAGCTTAGGGCAAAGCGGGAGTACGTACGAGCAGTACTTC. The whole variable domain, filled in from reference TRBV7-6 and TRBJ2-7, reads GAGVSQSPRYKVTKRGQDVALRCDPISGHVSLYWYRQALGQGPEFLTYFNYEAQQDKSGLPNDRFSAERPEGSISTLTIQRTEQRDSAMYRCASSLGQSGSTYEQYFGPGTRLTVT.

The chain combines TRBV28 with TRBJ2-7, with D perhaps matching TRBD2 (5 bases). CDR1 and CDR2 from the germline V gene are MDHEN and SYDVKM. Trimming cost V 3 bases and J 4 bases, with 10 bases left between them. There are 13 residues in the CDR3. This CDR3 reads CASSLLGEYEQYF. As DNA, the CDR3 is TGTGCCAGCAGTTTGCTCGGGGAATACGAGCAGTACTTC.

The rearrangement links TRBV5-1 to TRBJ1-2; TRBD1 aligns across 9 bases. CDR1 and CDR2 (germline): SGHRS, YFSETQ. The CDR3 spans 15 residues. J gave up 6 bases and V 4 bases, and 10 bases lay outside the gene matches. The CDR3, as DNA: TGCGCCAGCAGCGAGACCGGGACAGGGTTCGATGGCTACACCTTC. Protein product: CASSETGTGFDGYTF.

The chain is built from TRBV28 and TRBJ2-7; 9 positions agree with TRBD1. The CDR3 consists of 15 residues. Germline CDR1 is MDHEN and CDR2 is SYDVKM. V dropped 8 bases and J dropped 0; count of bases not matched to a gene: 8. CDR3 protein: CASLHGTGISYEQYF. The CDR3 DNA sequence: TGTGCCAGCCTTCATGGGACAGGGATCTCCTACGAGCAGTACTTC.

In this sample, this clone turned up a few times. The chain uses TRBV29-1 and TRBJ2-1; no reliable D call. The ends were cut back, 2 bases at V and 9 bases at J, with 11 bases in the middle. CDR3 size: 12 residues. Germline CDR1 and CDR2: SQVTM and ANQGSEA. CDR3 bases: TGCAGCGTTGAACCTCCTGCGCGTGAGCAGTTCTTC. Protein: CSVEPPAREQFF.

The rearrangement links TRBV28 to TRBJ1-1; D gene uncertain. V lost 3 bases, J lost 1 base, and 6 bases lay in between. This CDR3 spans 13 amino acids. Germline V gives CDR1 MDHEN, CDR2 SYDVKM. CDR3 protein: CASSFARNTEAFF. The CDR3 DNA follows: TGTGCCAGCAGTTTTGCAAGGAACACTGAAGCTTTCTTT.

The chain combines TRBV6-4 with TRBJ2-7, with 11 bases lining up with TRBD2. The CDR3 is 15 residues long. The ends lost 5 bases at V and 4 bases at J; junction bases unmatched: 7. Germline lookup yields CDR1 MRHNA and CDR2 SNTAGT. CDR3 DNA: TGTGCCAGCAGTCCAGGGACTAGCGGAAGGTACGAGCAGTACTTC. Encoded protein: CASSPGTSGRYEQYF.

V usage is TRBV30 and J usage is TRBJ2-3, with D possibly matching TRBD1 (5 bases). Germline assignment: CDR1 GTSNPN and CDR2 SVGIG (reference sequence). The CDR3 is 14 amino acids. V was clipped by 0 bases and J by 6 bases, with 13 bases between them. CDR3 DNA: TGTGCCTGGAGTGTTAGTCAGGGCGCGGATACGCAGTATTTT. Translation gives CAWSVSQGADTQYF.

The CDR3 protein is CASSLTGRHTEAFF. The DNA of the CDR3 is TGTGCCAGCAGTCTTACCGGGAGACACACTGAAGCTTTCTTT. The rearrangement links TRBV28 to TRBJ1-1; the D is unclear. Trimming took off 5 bases at V and 3 bases at J, with 13 bases between the two ends. This CDR3 comprises 14 residues. CDR1 and CDR2 from the germline V gene are MDHEN and SYDVKM.

The CDR3 sequence: CASSFRGASEQYF. CDR3 nucleotide sequence: TGTGCCAGCAGTTTTAGGGGGGCGAGCGAGCAGTACTTC. The chain combines TRBV27 with TRBJ2-7; D may match TRBD1 or TRBD2 (6 bases each). Trimming took off 3 bases at V and 6 bases at J, with 12 bases between the two ends. Germline lookup yields CDR1 MNHEY and CDR2 SMNVEV (reference sequence). This CDR3 spans 13 amino acids.

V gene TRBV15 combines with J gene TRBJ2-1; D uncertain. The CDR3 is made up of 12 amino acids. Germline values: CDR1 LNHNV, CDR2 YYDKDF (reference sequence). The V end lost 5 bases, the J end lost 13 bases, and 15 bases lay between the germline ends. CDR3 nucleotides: TGTGCCACCAGCTCCGACCGCGAACCTCAGTTCTTC. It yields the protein CATSSDREPQFF.

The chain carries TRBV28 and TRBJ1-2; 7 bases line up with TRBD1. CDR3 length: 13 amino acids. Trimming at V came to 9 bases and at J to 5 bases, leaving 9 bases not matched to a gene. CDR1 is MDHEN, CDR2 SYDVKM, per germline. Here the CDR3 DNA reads TGTGCCAGTTACTCCGGGACAGTTTATGGCTACACCTTC. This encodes CASYSGTVYGYTF.

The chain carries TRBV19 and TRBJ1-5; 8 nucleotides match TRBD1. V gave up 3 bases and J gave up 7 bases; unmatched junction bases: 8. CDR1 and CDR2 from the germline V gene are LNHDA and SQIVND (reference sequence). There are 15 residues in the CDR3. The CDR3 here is CASSMTGQGHQPQHF. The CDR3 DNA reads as TGTGCCAGTAGTATGACCGGACAGGGTCACCAGCCCCAGCATTTT.

CDR3 residues: CASSFYGPAGPRNTQYF. Written as DNA, the CDR3 is TGTGCCAGCAGTTTCTATGGGCCAGCGGGGCCGAGGAATACGCAGTATTTT. The chain uses TRBV27 and TRBJ2-3, with 7 bases identical to TRBD2. This CDR3 is built from 17 residues. Germline V gene sequence: CDR1 MNHEY, CDR2 SMNVEV (reference sequence). The junction had 16 bases not matched to a gene; V was cut back by 3 bases and J by 7 bases.

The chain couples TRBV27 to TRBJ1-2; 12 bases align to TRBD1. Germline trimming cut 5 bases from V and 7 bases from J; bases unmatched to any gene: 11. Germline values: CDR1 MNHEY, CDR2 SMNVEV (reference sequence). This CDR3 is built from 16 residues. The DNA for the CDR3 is TGTGCCAGCAGTAAGCGGGACAGGGGGCGCGAGGGTGGCTACACCTTC. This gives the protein CASSKRDRGREGGYTF.

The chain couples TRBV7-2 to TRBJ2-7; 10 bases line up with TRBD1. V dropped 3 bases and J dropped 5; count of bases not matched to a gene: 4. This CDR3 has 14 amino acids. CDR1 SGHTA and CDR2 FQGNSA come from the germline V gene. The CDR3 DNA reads TGTGCCAGCAGCTTCGTGACAGGGGGCAACGAGCAGTACTTC. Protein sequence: CASSFVTGGNEQYF.